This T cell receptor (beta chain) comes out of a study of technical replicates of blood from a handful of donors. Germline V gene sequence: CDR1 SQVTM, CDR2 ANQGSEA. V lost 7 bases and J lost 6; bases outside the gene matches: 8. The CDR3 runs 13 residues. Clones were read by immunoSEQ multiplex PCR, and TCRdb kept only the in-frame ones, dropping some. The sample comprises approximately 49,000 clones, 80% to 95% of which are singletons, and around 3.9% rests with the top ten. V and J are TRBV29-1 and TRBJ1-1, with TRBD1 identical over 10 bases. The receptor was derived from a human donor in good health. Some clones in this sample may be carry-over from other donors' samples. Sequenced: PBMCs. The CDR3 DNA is TGCAGCGCCGAAGGACAGGGGGGGCCTGAAGCTTTCTTT. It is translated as CSAEGQGGPEAFF. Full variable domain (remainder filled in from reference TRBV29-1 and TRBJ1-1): SAVISQKPSRDICQRGTSLTIQCQVDSQVTMMFWYRQQPGQSLTLIATANQGSEATYESGFVIDKFPISRPNLTFSTLTVSNMSPEDSSIYLCSAEGQGGPEAFFGQGTRLTVV.